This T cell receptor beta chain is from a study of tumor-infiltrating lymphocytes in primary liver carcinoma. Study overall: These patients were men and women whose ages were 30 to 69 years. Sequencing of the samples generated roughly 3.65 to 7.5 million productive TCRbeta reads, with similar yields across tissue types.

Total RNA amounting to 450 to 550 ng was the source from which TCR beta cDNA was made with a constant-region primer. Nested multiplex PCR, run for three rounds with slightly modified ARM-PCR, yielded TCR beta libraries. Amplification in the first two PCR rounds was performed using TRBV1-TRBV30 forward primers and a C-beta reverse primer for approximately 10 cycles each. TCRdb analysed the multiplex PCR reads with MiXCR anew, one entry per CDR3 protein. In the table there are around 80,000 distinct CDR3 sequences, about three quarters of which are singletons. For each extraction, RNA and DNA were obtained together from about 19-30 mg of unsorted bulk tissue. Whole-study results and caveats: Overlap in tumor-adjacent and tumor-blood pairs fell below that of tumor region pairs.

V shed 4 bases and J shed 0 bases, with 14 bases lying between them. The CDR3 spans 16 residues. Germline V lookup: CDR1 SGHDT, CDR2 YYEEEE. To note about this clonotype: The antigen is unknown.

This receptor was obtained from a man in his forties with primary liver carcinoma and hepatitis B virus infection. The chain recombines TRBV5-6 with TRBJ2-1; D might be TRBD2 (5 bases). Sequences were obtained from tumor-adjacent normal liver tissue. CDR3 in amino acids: CASSTEGGSSYNEQFF. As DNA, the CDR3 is TGTGCCAGCAGCACGGAAGGTGGGAGCTCCTACAATGAGCAGTTCTTC.